Following are 22 T cell receptor beta chains from one sample sequenced in a study of tumor-infiltrating lymphocytes in localized non-small cell lung cancer. Using immunoSEQ multiplex PCR, the repertoire was profiled, and TCRdb retains in-frame clones only, with some absent. The sample has over 15,000 clones; 69% are singletons. Sequencing input: lung tumor tissue. The receptor set was obtained from a human donor with non-small cell lung cancer.

This clone appeared a few times. The chain combines TRBV10-3 with TRBJ1-2; maybe TRBD1 (6 bases). This CDR3 spans 13 amino acids. V was cut by 10 bases and J by 1 base, with 13 bases left in between. Germline V gene data show CDR1 as ENHRY and CDR2 as SYGVKD. For the CDR3, the DNA is TGTGCCACTACCTACAGGGTTAACTATGGCTACACCTTC. This translates into CATTYRVNYGYTF.

On this clone itself: One end of the junction varies from germline; a read error may be responsible. Here the CDR3 reads CACARVSNQPRHF. The CDR3 DNA reads TGTGCATGCGCCCGGGTTAGCAATCAGCCCCGGCATTTT. The genes are TRBV6-6 and TRBJ1-5; D is uncertain. Germline V gene sequence: CDR1 MNHNY, CDR2 SVGAGI (reference sequence). The CDR3 sequence is 13 residues long.

V usage is TRBV11-1 and J usage is TRBJ2-5; D ambiguous. This CDR3 is built from 15 residues. Germline lookup yields CDR1 SGHAT and CDR2 FQDESV (reference sequence). V was trimmed by 5 bases and J by 0 bases, leaving 13 bases between them. The CDR3 DNA reads TGTGCCAGCAGCCGCAACCTACAGAACCAAGAGACCCAGTACTTC. It is translated as CASSRNLQNQETQYF.

The chain employs TRBV9 and TRBJ2-3; D is undetermined. CDR3 length: 13 amino acids. CDR1 and CDR2 from the germline V gene are SGDLS and YYNGEE. The V end lost 4 bases, the J end lost 1 base, and 7 bases lay between the germline ends. The CDR3 coding sequence is TGTGCCAGCAGCAGGCAGGGCACAGATACGCAGTATTTT. Its protein product is CASSRQGTDTQYF.

The V call is TRBV11-2, the J call TRBJ2-5; TRBD1 aligns across 7 bases. The V segment lost 4 bases and the J segment 5 bases; nucleotides outside the gene matches: 13. Germline CDR1 reads SGHAT; CDR2 reads FQNNGV. CDR3 size: 16 residues. Written as DNA, the CDR3 is TGTGCCAGCAGCTCCCTAGGGGGCTCTCGGGCGGAGACCCAGTACTTC. Protein sequence: CASSSLGGSRAETQYF.

This chain uses TRBV5-1 with TRBJ2-1, with 8 positions matching TRBD1. CDR1 is SGHRS and CDR2 is YFSETQ in the germline V gene. The CDR3 totals 15 residues. V was pared by 3 bases and J by 4 bases, with 6 bases of the junction left unmatched. For the CDR3, the DNA is TGCGCCAGCAGCTCCGGACAGGGAGGTTACAATGAGCAGTTCTTC. Translating gives CASSSGQGGYNEQFF.

V gene TRBV28 combines with J gene TRBJ2-7; TRBD1 agrees at 8 bases. The V segment lost 4 bases and the J segment 5 bases; nucleotides outside the gene matches: 7. Per the germline V gene, CDR1 is MDHEN and CDR2 is SYDVKM. The CDR3 runs 14 residues. The CDR3 protein is CASSSGQDVHEQYF. The CDR3 nucleotides read TGTGCCAGCAGTTCGGGACAGGACGTCCACGAGCAGTACTTC.

The chain recombines TRBV6-4 with TRBJ2-1; 9 bases match TRBD2. The CDR3 spans 15 residues. The germline V gene has CDR1 MRHNA and CDR2 SNTAGT. DNA for the CDR3: TGTGCGAGCGGGCTAGCGGGAATCTCTGCGGATGAGCAGTTCTTC. Protein: CASGLAGISADEQFF.

Turning to this clone: At one end, the junction sequence differs from germline, possibly due to a read error. The chain combines TRBV25-1 with TRBJ1-4, with D unresolved. This CDR3 is 15 amino acids long. Germline V gene lookup returns CDR1 MGHDK and CDR2 SYGVNS. The CDR3, as DNA: TGTCCCAGCAGTGGCCTAATTGTGGCTAATGAAAAACTGTTTTTT. Translated, it gives CPSSGLIVANEKLFF.

The CDR3, as DNA: TGTGCCTGGAGTGACCTAGGATACGAGCAGTACTTC. As protein: CAWSDLGYEQYF. The chain employs TRBV30 and TRBJ2-7; D gene uncertain. The V end was cut by 1 base, the J end by 4 bases, with 8 bases between. The CDR3 is made up of 12 amino acids. The germline V gene has CDR1 GTSNPN and CDR2 SVGIG (reference sequence).

A single count supports this clone. This chain joins TRBV19 and TRBJ2-4; 7 positions match TRBD1. Looked up from germline, CDR1 is LNHDA and CDR2 is SQIVND (reference sequence). J gave up 2 bases and V 3 bases, and 4 bases lay outside the gene matches. The CDR3 is 15 residues long. The CDR3 protein is CASSMGDSTKNIQYF. CDR3 DNA sequence: TGTGCCAGTAGTATGGGGGACAGTACCAAAAACATTCAGTACTTC.

The chain has TRBV4-3 and TRBJ1-4; maybe TRBD1 (6 bases). Germline CDR1 and CDR2: LGHNA and YSLEER. V was trimmed by 0 bases and J by 7 bases, leaving 15 bases between them. CDR3 length: 16 amino acids. Here the CDR3 reads CASSQDRGGRGEKLFF. DNA for the CDR3: TGCGCCAGCAGCCAAGATCGGGGGGGCCGAGGTGAAAAACTGTTTTTT.

With respect to this clone: The same CDR3 arises from other DNA sequences in this sample as well. The chain recombines TRBV6-6 with TRBJ2-1, with 10 bases identical to TRBD1. The ends lost 6 bases at V and 0 bases at J; junction bases unmatched: 5. The CDR3 covers 16 residues. Germline values: CDR1 MNHNY, CDR2 SVGAGI (reference sequence). The CDR3 sequence is CASSRDRGSSYNEQFF. DNA of the CDR3: TGTGCCAGCAGCCGGGACAGGGGCTCCTCCTACAATGAGCAGTTCTTC.

The chain has TRBV12-5 and TRBJ2-5; 8 positions agree with TRBD1. With V trimmed by 7 bases and J by 3 bases, 7 bases remained unmatched. From germline, CDR1 is LGHNT and CDR2 FRNRAP. The CDR3 has 14 amino acids. In DNA, the CDR3 is TGTGCTAGTGCCCCAGGGGGCTTAAAAGAGACCCAGTACTTC. Its protein product is CASAPGGLKETQYF.

The rearrangement uses TRBV7-9 and TRBJ1-1; D perhaps matches TRBD1 (5 bases). Germline V lookup: CDR1 SEHNR, CDR2 FQNEAQ (reference sequence). The germline V and J ends were trimmed by 4 bases and 7 bases, with 10 bases remaining between them. This CDR3 spans 12 amino acids. The CDR3 nucleotides read TGTGCCAGCAGCTCACAGACAGATGAAGCTTTCTTT. Translated, it gives CASSSQTDEAFF.

This clone was seen a few times. The rearrangement uses TRBV9 and TRBJ2-6; D not certain. The length of the CDR3 is 15 residues. Looked up from germline, CDR1 is SGDLS and CDR2 is YYNGEE. V was cut by 3 bases and J by 0 bases, with 7 bases left in between. For the CDR3, the DNA is TGTGCCAGCAGCGACCTGATCTCTGGGGCCAACGTCCTGACTTTC. Its translation: CASSDLISGANVLTF.

V and J are TRBV5-6 and TRBJ2-5; 9 nucleotides align to TRBD1. V was clipped by 1 base and J by 5 bases; unmatched bases: 9. The CDR3 runs to 16 residues. Germline V gene data show CDR1 as SGHDT and CDR2 as YYEEEE. The CDR3: CASSLYPGTGLETQYF. CDR3 DNA: TGTGCCAGCAGCTTGTACCCCGGGACAGGGTTGGAGACCCAGTACTTC.

V usage is TRBV28 and J usage is TRBJ2-7, with D possibly being TRBD1 (6 bases). V was shortened by 4 bases and J by 7 bases, with 14 bases between the two germline ends. This CDR3 contains 13 residues. Germline V gene data show CDR1 as MDHEN and CDR2 as SYDVKM. The CDR3: CASSSQGPREQYF. CDR3 DNA: TGTGCCAGCAGTTCACAGGGCCCTAGGGAGCAGTACTTC.

The CDR3 region is CASSLSRQGDGYTF. The DNA for the CDR3 is TGTGCCAGCAGCTTGTCCCGACAGGGAGATGGCTACACCTTC. The V and J genes are TRBV5-6 and TRBJ1-2; 7 positions agree with TRBD1. The CDR3 has 14 residues. Germline assignment: CDR1 SGHDT and CDR2 YYEEEE. The V and J ends lost 1 base and 6 bases, in that order; junction bases with no gene match: 6.

The chain employs TRBV10-2 and TRBJ2-7, with D unclear. Trimming took off 6 bases at V and 6 bases at J, with 12 bases between the two ends. Germline V gene lookup returns CDR1 WSHSY and CDR2 SAAADI. CDR3 length equals 12 residues. This CDR3 reads CASSAVSSEQYF. As DNA, the CDR3 is TGCGCCAGCAGCGCGGTTTCGTCCGAGCAGTACTTC.

The genes are TRBV4-1 and TRBJ2-7, with D possibly matching TRBD2 (5 bases). From germline, CDR1 is MGHRA and CDR2 YSYEKL. With 0 bases removed from V and 6 bases from J, the gap between germline ends came to 18 bases. The CDR3 is 16 amino acids. The CDR3 nucleotides read TGCGCCAGCAGCCAAGAGGGTGCGGGTAATCAGGTCGAGCAGTACTTC. Translation: CASSQEGAGNQVEQYF.

This clone was observed a handful of times. V is TRBV6-5 and J is TRBJ2-1, with 8 bases identical to TRBD2. The CDR3 length is 13 residues. Germline loops: CDR1 MNHEY, CDR2 SVGAGI. Unmatched junction bases numbered 8, after V lost 6 bases and J lost 10 bases. The CDR3 loop is CASRSGTSWEQFF. DNA of the CDR3: TGTGCCAGCAGGTCCGGGACTAGTTGGGAGCAGTTCTTC.